Below, 13 T cell receptor beta chains from the same sample are listed, as sequenced in a study of blood T cell repertoires in COVID-19. The assay was immunoSEQ multiplex PCR, and TCRdb's table has in-frame clones only and misses some. The sample has about 250,000 clones; approximately 82% are singletons. The specimen sequenced was peripheral blood. These receptors all stem from a man older than 75 with acute or convalescent COVID-19.

This clone was seen only a few times. The genes are TRBV27 and TRBJ2-5; 10 bases align to TRBD1. Trimming removed 6 bases from V and 4 bases from J; junction bases left unmatched: 8. From germline, CDR1 is MNHEY and CDR2 SMNVEV (reference sequence). The CDR3 spans 15 residues. The CDR3 sequence is CASSLRDRGRETQYF. CDR3 DNA: TGTGCCAGCAGCCTCCGGGACAGGGGCCGAGAGACCCAGTACTTC.

This clone showed up just once. The J gene is TRBJ1-6, the V gene TRBV2, with a possible D match to TRBD1 (5 bases). The germline V gene has CDR1 SNHLY and CDR2 FYNNEI. The CDR3 length is 15 residues. Trimming stripped 9 bases from V and 0 bases from J, with 12 bases between. The CDR3 nucleotides are TGTGCCAGAGGGGAAAAAAGCTCCTATAATTCACCCCTCCACTTT. Residues: CARGEKSSYNSPLHF.

The CDR3: CATSDANRGNTEAFF. The CDR3 bases are TGTGCCACCAGTGATGCCAACAGGGGGAACACTGAAGCTTTCTTT. J is TRBJ1-1 and V is TRBV24-1, with 7 bases lining up with TRBD1. Trimming removed 3 bases from V and 1 base from J; junction bases left unmatched: 4. CDR1 is KGHDR, CDR2 SFDVKD, per germline. The CDR3 is 15 residues long.

This chain joins TRBV11-2 and TRBJ1-2; perhaps TRBD1 as D (5 bases). The CDR3 length is 15 residues. The germline V gene encodes CDR1 SGHAT and CDR2 FQNNGV. The ends were cut back, 2 bases at V and 4 bases at J, with 14 bases in the middle. The CDR3 spells CASSLSMGGTYGYTF. The CDR3 DNA is TGTGCCAGCAGCTTATCTATGGGGGGAACCTATGGCTACACCTTC.

About this clone: The sample has other DNA sequences that encode this CDR3 too. The J gene is TRBJ2-3, the V gene TRBV10-3; tentative D call: TRBD1 (5 bases). The CDR3 is 13 residues long. V lost 4 bases and J lost 2, with 7 bases in between. Germline V CDR1 and CDR2: ENHRY, SYGVKD. The CDR3 nucleotides read TGTGCCATCAGTGGTGGGGCCACAGATACGCAGTATTTT. Its protein product is CAISGGATDTQYF.

V is TRBV27 and J is TRBJ2-7, with 8 nucleotides matching TRBD1. V shed 6 bases, J shed 4 bases, and the junction held 11 bases outside the gene matches. CDR1 MNHEY and CDR2 SMNVEV come from the germline V gene (reference sequence). The CDR3 has 15 residues. Written as DNA, the CDR3 is TGTGCCAGCAGGACACCTGGACAGGGTGCTTACGAGCAGTACTTC. Its translation: CASRTPGQGAYEQYF.

V is TRBV29-1 and J is TRBJ1-4; unclear D gene. Germline loops: CDR1 SQVTM, CDR2 ANQGSEA. The CDR3 covers 12 residues. With 8 bases removed from V and 7 bases from J, the gap between germline ends came to 14 bases. The CDR3 DNA is TGCAGCTTTCTGGTCGAGGCTGAAAAACTGTTTTTT. It specifies CSFLVEAEKLFF.

This chain uses TRBV7-2 with TRBJ1-5; unclear D gene. V shed 2 bases and J shed 6 bases, with 11 bases lying between them. CDR1 and CDR2 from the germline V gene are SGHTA and FQGNSA. This CDR3 region has 14 residues. For the CDR3, the DNA is TGTGCCAGCAGCTTAAGACGGGAGATTCAGCCCCAGCATTTT. The encoded protein is CASSLRREIQPQHF.

This clone has only a few counts. The chain couples TRBV2 to TRBJ2-1; 7 positions agree with TRBD1. V lost 8 bases, J lost 5 bases, and 6 bases stayed unmatched. The CDR3 is 13 amino acids. The germline gives CDR1 SNHLY, CDR2 FYNNEI. CDR3 amino acids: CASQKDRNNEQFF. The CDR3, as DNA: TGTGCCAGCCAGAAGGACAGGAACAATGAGCAGTTCTTC.

This chain joins TRBV4-1 and TRBJ2-1; D is possibly TRBD1 (5 bases). With 0 bases removed from V and 7 bases from J, the gap between germline ends came to 22 bases. Germline V gene sequence: CDR1 MGHRA, CDR2 YSYEKL. This CDR3 has 18 residues. CDR3 region: CASSQDKVGRGGFNEQFF. For the CDR3, the DNA is TGCGCCAGCAGCCAAGATAAGGTTGGAAGGGGCGGTTTTAATGAGCAGTTCTTC.

The chain joins TRBV7-9 to TRBJ2-1, with 8 bases fitting TRBD2. The length of the CDR3 is 17 residues. The junction had 9 bases not matched to a gene; V was cut back by 5 bases and J by 0 bases. Germline V lookup: CDR1 SEHNR, CDR2 FQNEAQ (reference sequence). The CDR3 reads CASSTLAGLDSYNEQFF. CDR3 nucleotides: TGTGCCAGCAGCACCTTAGCGGGATTGGACTCCTACAATGAGCAGTTCTTC. Based on the CDR3 plus reference TRBV7-9 and TRBJ2-1, the full variable domain is DTGVSQNPRHKITKRGQNVTFRCDPISEHNRLYWYRQTLGQGPEFLTYFQNEAQLEKSRLLSDRFSAERPKGSFSTLEIQRTEQGDSAMYLCASSTLAGLDSYNEQFFGPGTRLTVL.

The chain combines TRBV7-6 with TRBJ1-5; D is possibly TRBD1 (5 bases). In germline, CDR1 is SGHVS, CDR2 FNYEAQ. Trimming cost V 1 base and J 4 bases, with 17 bases left between them. This CDR3 comprises 17 residues. The CDR3 DNA reads as TGTGCCAGCAGCTTAGGTTTTAGGGGCAGGGTGAATCAGCCCCAGCATTTT. Protein sequence: CASSLGFRGRVNQPQHF. Using reference TRBV7-6 and TRBJ1-5 for the parts outside the CDR3, the full variable domain is GAGVSQSPRYKVTKRGQDVALRCDPISGHVSLYWYRQALGQGPEFLTYFNYEAQQDKSGLPNDRFSAERPEGSISTLTIQRTEQRDSAMYRCASSLGFRGRVNQPQHFGDGTRLSIL.

The J gene is TRBJ1-4, the V gene TRBV7-9, with TRBD1 identical over 10 bases. CDR3 length equals 15 residues. V shed 3 bases, J shed 8 bases, and the junction held 6 bases outside the gene matches. The germline V gene encodes CDR1 SEHNR and CDR2 FQNEAQ (reference sequence). The CDR3 DNA follows: TGTGCCAGCAGCTTTCCGGGACAGGGGAGCGAAAAACTGTTTTTT. It specifies CASSFPGQGSEKLFF.